The rows below give T cell receptor beta chains drawn from one sample of a study of OX40 agonist ivuxolimab in advanced cancers. Assay used: immunoSEQ multiplex PCR; TCRdb lists only in-frame clones, some missing. Seen here are about 150,000 clones, 94% observed once, and the top ten hold about 0.31%. The sequencing here drew on CD4+ or CD8+ T cells sorted from blood, taken in a trial of the OX40 agonist ivuxolimab. The receptor set was obtained from an adult with an advanced solid tumor such as melanoma, head and neck, liver or kidney cancer. Each CDR3 is given with its conserved first and last residue. D genes are given only for firm matches. Not all rows give a size; the values are once, few, many and, for expanded clones, a class.

>TRBD2|TRBJ2-3|-|TRBV12-5
TGTGCTAGTGGTTTGGGTTTGTCGGCGGGAGGCACAGATACGCAGTATTTT
CASGLGLSAGGTDTQYF
>-|TRBJ1-2|-|TRBV11-2
TGTGCCAGCAGCTTAAATCAAGGGTTGAGCTATGGCTACACCTTC
CASSLNQGLSYGYTF
>TRBD1|TRBJ2-5|-|TRBV4-1
TGCGCCAGCAGCCATCTCGGACAGGCCGAACGGGCCCAGTACTTC
CASSHLGQAERAQYF
>TRBD2|TRBJ2-3|once|TRBV11-2
TGTGCCAGCAGCTTAGCCGGGACTAGCGGGTATTTT
CASSLAGTSGYF
>-|TRBJ1-2|-|TRBV7-6
TGTGCCAGCAGCTTAGACGACGGACGTGGCTACTATGGCTACACCTTC
CASSLDDGRGYYGYTF
>-|TRBJ2-2|-|TRBV7-2
TGTGCCAGCAGCCCCAGGGGGGGGCAAAACACCGGGGAGCTGTTTTTT
CASSPRGGQNTGELFF
>TRBD1|TRBJ1-2|-|TRBV6-5
TGTGCCAGCAGTTACTCCCTTGACAGGGGCTATGGCTACACCTTC
CASSYSLDRGYGYTF
>TRBD1|TRBJ2-2|-|TRBV14
TGTGCCAGCAGCCTCGGGACAGGGGGCTACACCGGGGAGCTGTTTTTT
CASSLGTGGYTGELFF
>TRBD2|TRBJ2-1|-|TRBV9
TGTGCCAGCAGCGGAACCGGGACTACCTACAATGAGCAGTTCTTC
CASSGTGTTYNEQFF
>-|TRBJ1-1|-|TRBV6-1
TGTGCCAGCAGACCCAAGACAGCTACGGTCACTGAAGCTTTCTTT
CASRPKTATVTEAFF
>TRBD1|TRBJ1-4|-|TRBV19
TGTGCCAGTAGTATCTCGGGAACAGGGGGGATTCGGGAAAAACTGTTTTTT
CASSISGTGGIREKLFF
>TRBD1|TRBJ1-1|-|TRBV11-3
TGTGCCAGCAGCTCATCCCCTCCGGGACAGGGGGAAGCTTTCTTT
CASSSSPPGQGEAFF
>-|TRBJ2-2|once|TRBV10-3
TGTGCCATCAGTGCGCCCGGGACCGGGTTTGCCGGGGAGCTGTTTTTT
CAISAPGTGFAGELFF
>TRBD1|TRBJ1-4|-|TRBV7-2
TGTGCCAGCAGCTTATACGGGACAGGGAATGAAAAACTGTTTTTT
CASSLYGTGNEKLFF
>TRBD2|TRBJ2-5|-|TRBV7-9
TGTGCCAGCAGCTCCCCGGGACTAGCGGGGGGAATACAAGAGACCCAGTACTTC
CASSSPGLAGGIQETQYF
>-|TRBJ2-3|once|TRBV27
TGTGCCAGCAGTCCAGGTCGGGGGCGAGTCGCGGGAGCCATTAACCCAGATACGCAGTATTTT
CASSPGRGRVAGAINPDTQYF
>TRBD2|TRBJ2-7|-|TRBV7-2
TGTGCCAGCAGCTTACTGAGCGGGAGACTCTACGAGCAGTACTTC
CASSLLSGRLYEQYF
>TRBD1|TRBJ1-3|-|TRBV18
TGTGCCAGCTCACCACCTTTCGACAGGGTAGACACCATATATTTT
CASSPPFDRVDTIYF
>TRBD2|TRBJ2-1|once|TRBV5-4
TGTGCCAGCAGCTCGAGAGCGGGGGACAATGAGCAGTTCTTC
CASSSRAGDNEQFF
>TRBD1|TRBJ1-1|-|TRBV15
TGTGCCACCAGCACCCGTAACAGGGGTTTGAACACTGAAGCTTTCTTT
CATSTRNRGLNTEAFF
>-|TRBJ2-2|once|TRBV15
TGTGCCACCAGCGAGGGCGCGAACACCGGGGAGCTGTTTTTT
CATSEGANTGELFF
>-|TRBJ2-3|-|TRBV6-6
TGTGCCAGCAGTTACCGGGGGGCCCGCACAGATACGCAGTATTTT
CASSYRGARTDTQYF
>TRBD1|TRBJ1-2|-|TRBV18
TGTGCCAGCTCACCTTACGACAGGGGAGGAGGGTTCGGCTACACCTTC
CASSPYDRGGGFGYTF
>TRBD1|TRBJ2-1|-|TRBV9
TGTGCCAGCAGCGCGACAGGGACACATTCCAACAATGAGCAGTTCTTC
CASSATGTHSNNEQFF
>-|TRBJ2-5|once|TRBV7-2
TGTGCCAGCAGTACCCTGGACAGTTTTCAAGAGACCCAGTACTTC
CASSTLDSFQETQYF
>-|TRBJ2-7|-|TRBV11-2
TGTGCCAGCAGCTTAGCAGGGTACGGGCAGTACTTC
CASSLAGYGQYF
>-|TRBJ1-5|-|TRBV7-8
TGTGCCAGCAGTCCGAGTCGGACGGGCTTCAATCAGCCCCAGCATTTT
CASSPSRTGFNQPQHF
>TRBD2|TRBJ2-7|-|TRBV6-5
TGTGCCAGCACCTTATACCGGACTAGCGGCGAGCAGTACTTC
CASTLYRTSGEQYF
>TRBD2|TRBJ2-7|-|TRBV2
TGTGCCAGCACCGACCCAGCGGGGGCTTGGAGAGAGCAGTACTTC
CASTDPAGAWREQYF
>-|TRBJ2-5|-|TRBV5-1
TGCGCCAGCAGCTTGGTTGGTTCTGAAGAGACCCAGTACTTC
CASSLVGSEETQYF
>-|TRBJ2-3|-|TRBV4-3
TGCGCCAGCAGCCTAGAGATGGCTAGCGGCACAGATACGCAGTATTTT
CASSLEMASGTDTQYF
>-|TRBJ2-5|-|TRBV2
TGTGCCAGCAGTGGGGGCGGGTGGGGAGAGACCCAGTACTTC
CASSGGGWGETQYF
>-|TRBJ1-4|once|TRBV5-1
TGCGCCAGCAGCTCCGGGGGTCGGGTAGGCTTGGGGGAAAAACTGTTTTTT
CASSSGGRVGLGEKLFF
>-|TRBJ2-5|-|TRBV9
TGTGCCAGTCTCAGGGACTTAAAGGAGACCCAGTACTTC
CASLRDLKETQYF
>-|TRBJ1-4|-|TRBV7-8
TGTGCCAGCAGCCTACAGGGAATATATGAAAAACTGTTTTTT
CASSLQGIYEKLFF
>TRBD1|TRBJ1-1|few|TRBV6-5
TGTGCCAGCAGAGCTCGACAGGGGGCGAACACTGAAGCTTTCTTT
CASRARQGANTEAFF
>-|TRBJ2-1|-|TRBV4-3
TGCGCCAGCAGCCTCGGAGGGGGCTCCTACAATGAGCAGTTCTTC
CASSLGGGSYNEQFF
>TRBD1|TRBJ2-4|-|TRBV11-3
TGTGCCAGCAGCCCAGGGCAGGGGCGGACAGGGCCTTTATCCAAAAACATTCAGTACTTC
CASSPGQGRTGPLSKNIQYF
>-|TRBJ2-3|-|TRBV27
TGTGCCAGCAGTTTCTATGGCACAGATACGCAGTATTTT
CASSFYGTDTQYF